A single sample is the source of the 14 T cell receptor beta chains below, sequenced in a study of T cells in Graves' hyperthyroidism and ophthalmopathy. TCR beta CDR3 region amplification was performed from RNA transcripts. TCR CDR3 underwent first-round RT-PCR with the HTBI primer set. One entry per CDR3 protein, called by TCRdb with MiXCR from the multiplex PCR reads. This sample has about half a million distinct CDR3 sequences; about 16% occur once, and the top ten carry approximately 30%. The sequencing sample was made of blood. All receptors derive from a woman aged 25-40 years with Graves' ophthalmopathy.

This clonotype occurred a few times. V is TRBV27 and J is TRBJ1-6; 7 bases are a match to TRBD1. V shed 2 bases, J shed 7 bases, and the junction held 5 bases outside the gene matches. Germline lookup yields CDR1 MNHEY and CDR2 SMNVEV (reference sequence). The length of the CDR3 is 15 residues. The CDR3 spells CASSLRGQQNSPLHF. In DNA form, the CDR3 reads TGTGCCAGCAGTTTAAGGGGACAGCAAAATTCACCCCTCCACTTT.

The chain carries TRBV29-1 and TRBJ1-4; no clear D. The V end lost 6 bases, the J end lost 8 bases, and 22 bases lay between the germline ends. CDR1 is SQVTM, CDR2 ANQGSEA, per germline. There are 15 residues in the CDR3. The CDR3 sequence: CSVSPGEGVGEKLFF. The CDR3 region has the DNA TGCAGCGTATCCCCCGGGGAGGGCGTAGGGGAAAAACTGTTTTTT.

This clonotype was observed at least ten times. DNA for the CDR3: TGCGCCAGCAGCCCCGGGACTAGCGGGAGGGCCGCCGATGAGCAGTTCTTC. Protein product: CASSPGTSGRAADEQFF. The V call is TRBV5-1, the J call TRBJ2-1; 16 nucleotides align to TRBD2. The CDR3 contains 17 residues. With V trimmed by 4 bases and J by 8 bases, 9 bases remained unmatched. CDR1 is SGHRS, CDR2 YFSETQ, per germline.

Ten or more counts support this clonotype. J is TRBJ2-7 and V is TRBV12-3 or TRBV12-4; TRBD1 matches at 7 bases. The CDR3 is 14 amino acids. Unmatched junction bases numbered 5, after V lost 6 bases and J lost 0 bases. The DNA for the CDR3 is TGTGCCAGCAGGTCGGGACAGCCCTCCTACGAGCAGTACTTC. It specifies CASRSGQPSYEQYF.

V usage is TRBV13 and J usage is TRBJ1-2; TRBD1 agrees at 9 bases. Germline V gene data show CDR1 as PRHDT and CDR2 as FYEKMQ (reference sequence). The ends lost 2 bases at V and 8 bases at J; junction bases unmatched: 6. The CDR3 is 14 amino acids. DNA for the CDR3: TGTGCCAGCAGCTTAAGGGACAGGGATACGGGCTACACCTTC. This gives the protein CASSLRDRDTGYTF.

This clonotype was seen more than once but under ten times. The V call is TRBV29-1, the J call TRBJ1-5, with D unresolved. Trimming pared 7 bases from V and 2 bases from J, leaving 18 bases between. Germline V CDR1 and CDR2: SQVTM, ANQGSEA. This CDR3 has 15 amino acids. CDR3 DNA: TGCAGCGCCTCCATAGGTCCCGACGGCAATCAGCCCCAGCATTTT. Translation gives CSASIGPDGNQPQHF.

This clonotype was observed at least ten times. The chain carries TRBV18 and TRBJ2-3, with 10 bases aligning to TRBD2. V shed 3 bases, J shed 3 bases, and the junction held 9 bases outside the gene matches. The CDR3 is 17 amino acids. Germline V gene lookup returns CDR1 KGHSH and CDR2 LQKENI. DNA for the CDR3: TGTGCCAGCTCACCTCCCCGACTAGCGGGCACAACAGATACGCAGTATTTT. It is translated as CASSPPRLAGTTDTQYF.

The table lists this clonotype with many counts. The gene calls are TRBV12-3 or TRBV12-4 and TRBJ2-1, with 13 bases lining up with TRBD2. V shed 5 bases, J shed 8 bases, and the junction held 6 bases outside the gene matches. The CDR3 is 15 amino acids. The CDR3: CASSTRTSGSDEQFF. The CDR3 DNA reads TGTGCCAGCAGTACGCGGACTAGCGGGAGTGATGAGCAGTTCTTC.

This clonotype has a handful of counts. The V and J genes are TRBV29-1 and TRBJ2-2; 9 bases fit TRBD1. Trimming took 6 bases from V and 2 from J; bases not matched to a gene: 7. The CDR3 has 15 amino acids. Germline values: CDR1 SQVTM, CDR2 ANQGSEA. CDR3 loop: CSVAGGQGNTGELFF. CDR3 in DNA: TGCAGCGTAGCCGGGGGACAGGGAAACACCGGGGAGCTGTTTTTT.

V is TRBV30 and J is TRBJ1-1, with no clear D. This CDR3 is built from 11 residues. Germline V gene lookup returns CDR1 GTSNPN and CDR2 SVGIG (reference sequence). Trimming pared 3 bases from V and 8 bases from J, leaving 10 bases between. In DNA, the CDR3 is TGTGCCTGGAGGTCAACTTCAGAAGCTTTCTTT. Encoded protein: CAWRSTSEAFF. The full variable domain, rest sourced from reference TRBV30 and TRBJ1-1, is SQTIHQWPATLVQPVGSPLSLECTVEGTSNPNLYWYRQAAGRGLQLLFYSVGIGQISSEVPQNLSASRPQDRQFILSSKKLLLSDSGFYLCAWRSTSEAFFGQGTRLTVV.

This clonotype was observed a few times. The chain combines TRBV6-1 with TRBJ2-3; TRBD1 matches at 7 bases. Germline lookup yields CDR1 MNHNS and CDR2 SASEGT. Germline trimming cut 8 bases from V and 0 bases from J; bases unmatched to any gene: 8. CDR3 size: 15 residues. This CDR3 reads CASRGGGQSTDTQYF. CDR3 DNA sequence: TGTGCCAGCCGGGGTGGGGGACAGAGCACAGATACGCAGTATTTT.

V usage is TRBV11-1 and J usage is TRBJ2-1, with 11 bases fitting TRBD2. The length of the CDR3 is 14 residues. Germline CDR1 is SGHAT and CDR2 is FQDESV (reference sequence). V was clipped by 11 bases and J by 7 bases; unmatched bases: 10. The CDR3 DNA follows: TGTGCCGCTAAGAGACTAGCGGGAAGGAATGAGCAGTTCTTC. Protein product: CAAKRLAGRNEQFF.

This clonotype turned up a few times. This chain uses TRBV5-1 with TRBJ2-2; a possible D gene is TRBD2 (6 bases). CDR3 length: 15 amino acids. Per the germline V gene, CDR1 is SGHRS and CDR2 is YFSETQ. The germline V and J ends were trimmed by 0 bases and 5 bases, with 11 bases remaining between them. The CDR3 coding sequence is TGCGCCAGCAGCTTGGAACGGGAGAGTACCGGGGAGCTGTTTTTT. Protein sequence: CASSLERESTGELFF.

Ten or more counts support this clonotype. This sequence joins TRBV28 and TRBJ2-3; 8 bases are a match to TRBD1. The V gene end was trimmed by 8 bases and the J gene end by 3 bases; junction bases not matched to a gene: 13. Germline V gene data show CDR1 as MDHEN and CDR2 as SYDVKM. The CDR3 covers 16 residues. The CDR3 spells CASGPDRGVETDTQYF. The CDR3 coding sequence is TGTGCCAGCGGACCCGACAGGGGAGTGGAGACAGATACGCAGTATTTT. The full variable domain, in which reference TRBV28 and TRBJ2-3 provide the parts outside the CDR3, is DVKVTQSSRYLVKRTGEKVFLECVQDMDHENMFWYRQDPGLGLRLIYFSYDVKMKEKGDIPEGYSVSREKKERFSLILESASTNQTSMYLCASGPDRGVETDTQYFGPGTRLTVL.